This entry lists 32 T cell receptor beta chains sequenced from one sample in a study of cytomegalovirus exposure and HLA in healthy donors. In the PCR, 60 Vbeta and 13 Jbeta primers were used. Only in-frame clones appear in the TCRdb table, and some are missing; sequencing was by immunoSEQ multiplex PCR. The repertoire includes over 45,000 clones, around 81% of them detected once, and under 2.5% sits in the top ten. The source material was PBMCs. These receptors originate from a boy younger than 18 in good health and CMV-seropositive.

This chain's CDR3 is CASSPAGSTGTQYF. CDR3 in DNA: TGTGCCAGCAGTCCGGCGGGGAGTACGGGGACCCAGTACTTC. The gene calls are TRBV6-5 and TRBJ2-5, with D perhaps TRBD2 (6 bases). From germline, CDR1 is MNHEY and CDR2 SVGAGI. The CDR3 totals 14 residues. Trimming left V 5 bases short and J 7 bases short, with 17 bases between.

This clone came up once. This sequence joins TRBV29-1 and TRBJ2-3; D may be TRBD2 (5 bases). Trimming pared 7 bases from V and 5 bases from J, leaving 13 bases between. The CDR3 runs to 12 residues. Germline V gene sequence: CDR1 SQVTM, CDR2 ANQGSEA. The DNA of the CDR3 is TGCAGCGCAGCCGCCGGGGAAGATACGCAGTATTTT. The encoded protein is CSAAAGEDTQYF.

The chain has TRBV7-9 and TRBJ1-6; 9 bases are shared with TRBD1. This CDR3 region has 16 residues. Losses at the gene ends were 0 bases for V and 3 bases for J; bases not matched to a gene: 0. The germline V gene encodes CDR1 SEHNR and CDR2 FQNEAQ (reference sequence). The CDR3 region has the DNA TGTGCCAGCAGCTTAGCGGGACAGGGCTATAATTCACCCCTCCACTTT. Translating it yields CASSLAGQGYNSPLHF.

This rearrangement joins TRBV6-5 to TRBJ1-6, with D possibly being TRBD1 (5 bases). V lost 10 bases, J lost 5 bases, and 18 bases lay in between. The germline V gene has CDR1 MNHEY and CDR2 SVGAGI. This CDR3 comprises 15 residues. The CDR3: CATYRDFSHNSPLHF. The CDR3 region has the DNA TGTGCCACTTACCGGGACTTTAGCCATAATTCACCCCTCCACTTT.

The rearrangement uses TRBV10-3 and TRBJ2-2, with 8 bases identical to TRBD1. This CDR3 is built from 13 residues. After removal of 10 bases from V and 5 bases from J, the junction contained 6 bases not matched to a gene. CDR1 is ENHRY and CDR2 is SYGVKD in the germline V gene. The CDR3 loop is CANQGAKTGELFF. The CDR3 DNA follows: TGTGCCAACCAGGGGGCAAAGACCGGGGAGCTGTTTTTT.

This chain uses TRBV10-2 with TRBJ1-3; D remains unclear. Trimming removed 2 bases at V and 0 bases at J, with 5 bases between. There are 14 residues in the CDR3. CDR1 and CDR2 from the germline V gene are WSHSY and SAAADI. DNA of the CDR3: TGCGCCAGCAGTGAGGCAGTCTCTGGAAACACCATATATTTT. Encoded protein: CASSEAVSGNTIYF.

The genes are TRBV4-1 and TRBJ1-4, with unresolved D. Deletions cut 0 bases from V and 8 bases from J, with 13 bases between. The CDR3 has 15 residues. The germline gives CDR1 MGHRA, CDR2 YSYEKL. The CDR3 DNA is TGCGCCAGCAGCCAAGAAGTTGCAGTCCCCGAAAAACTGTTTTTT. Translating gives CASSQEVAVPEKLFF.

This chain connects TRBV5-8 to TRBJ1-5; D remains ambiguous. V dropped 4 bases and J dropped 5 bases, with 19 bases sitting between them. This CDR3 contains 16 residues. The V gene's germline CDR1 is SGHTS and CDR2 YDEGEE. The CDR3 region is CASSPLSQDLDQPQHF. The CDR3 coding sequence is TGTGCCAGCAGCCCACTCAGCCAGGATTTGGATCAGCCCCAGCATTTT.

This clone showed up just a few times. V is TRBV7-9 and J is TRBJ2-1; TRBD2 matches at 10 bases. Germline V gene sequence: CDR1 SEHNR, CDR2 FQNEAQ (reference sequence). This CDR3 region has 16 residues. The V gene end was trimmed by 3 bases and the J gene end by 9 bases; junction bases not matched to a gene: 11. The CDR3 bases are TGTGCCAGCAGCTTCAAACTAGCGGGGTCGCGAGGTGAGCAGTTCTTC. Amino acids: CASSFKLAGSRGEQFF.

The J gene is TRBJ1-2, the V gene TRBV6-1; 8 bases fit TRBD1. J lost 6 bases, V lost 5 bases, and 2 bases had no gene match. This CDR3 has 12 residues. Germline V CDR1 and CDR2: MNHNS, SASEGT. The CDR3 spells CASSRTGNGYTF. Written as DNA, the CDR3 is TGTGCCAGCAGTCGGACAGGGAATGGCTACACCTTC.

The gene calls are TRBV7-9 and TRBJ1-5; D ambiguous. The CDR3 sequence is 15 residues long. The germline V gene encodes CDR1 SEHNR and CDR2 FQNEAQ (reference sequence). The V end lost 5 bases, the J end lost 2 bases, and 13 bases lay between the germline ends. The CDR3 loop reads CASSPSFGGNQPQHF. The CDR3 bases are TGTGCCAGCAGCCCCTCCTTTGGAGGCAATCAGCCCCAGCATTTT. Looking up the rest from reference TRBV7-9 and TRBJ1-5 gives the full variable domain: DTGVSQNPRHKITKRGQNVTFRCDPISEHNRLYWYRQTLGQGPEFLTYFQNEAQLEKSRLLSDRFSAERPKGSFSTLEIQRTEQGDSAMYLCASSPSFGGNQPQHFGDGTRLSIL.

V and J are TRBV4-2 and TRBJ1-1; TRBD1 matches at 11 bases. This CDR3 is built from 15 residues. The V gene's germline CDR1 is LGHNA and CDR2 YNFKEQ. The junction had 6 bases not matched to a gene; V was cut back by 4 bases and J by 5 bases. In DNA form, the CDR3 reads TGTGCCAGCAGCCGTTCGGGACAGGGGGGGACTGAAGCTTTCTTT. This sequence encodes CASSRSGQGGTEAFF.

This clone was recorded only once. This chain connects TRBV4-1 to TRBJ1-4; tentatively, D is TRBD1 (5 bases). There are 15 residues in the CDR3. The germline V and J ends were trimmed by 0 bases and 10 bases, with 15 bases remaining between them. CDR1 is MGHRA and CDR2 is YSYEKL in the germline V gene. CDR3 region: CASSQEGGNGGKLFF. The CDR3 DNA sequence: TGCGCCAGCAGCCAAGAGGGGGGGAACGGAGGAAAACTGTTTTTT.

The chain couples TRBV9 to TRBJ1-5, with D maybe TRBD1 (5 bases). The CDR3 has 15 amino acids. Trimming removed 0 bases from V and 6 bases from J, with 13 bases in between. The V gene's germline CDR1 is SGDLS and CDR2 YYNGEE. CDR3 sequence reads: CASSVGGGLGQPQHF. CDR3 DNA sequence: TGTGCCAGCAGCGTAGGTGGGGGGTTGGGTCAGCCCCAGCATTTT.

This clone occurred once. Germline and junction disagree at one end, which may indicate a read error. The chain combines TRBV29-1 with TRBJ1-1; D gene unclear. The CDR3 has 9 residues. CDR1 and CDR2 (germline): SQVTM, ANQGSEA. Here the CDR3 reads CSVELSPQF. Here the CDR3 DNA reads TGCAGCGTTGAGTTATCGCCCCAGTTT.

This clone was observed a few times. V and J are TRBV9 and TRBJ1-1, with D perhaps matching TRBD1 (5 bases). Germline V gives CDR1 SGDLS, CDR2 YYNGEE. Trimming cost V 3 bases and J 5 bases, with 11 bases left between them. This CDR3 has 13 amino acids. CDR3 loop: CASSARAETEAFF. The DNA for the CDR3 is TGTGCCAGCAGCGCCAGGGCTGAAACTGAAGCTTTCTTT.

This clone is a singleton in its sample. The chain links TRBV6-6 to TRBJ1-1; 8 bases map to TRBD1. From germline, CDR1 is MNHNY and CDR2 SVGAGI (reference sequence). V lost 4 bases, J lost 5 bases, and 6 bases stayed unmatched. The CDR3 is 14 residues long. Here the CDR3 DNA reads TGTGCCAGCAGTTCCCGCAGGGGGCAGACTGAAGCTTTCTTT. Protein sequence: CASSSRRGQTEAFF.

This clone has just one count. The chain links TRBV5-1 to TRBJ2-5; D remains ambiguous. The end of the DNA fits TRBJ2-7 better, so the J call may be wrong. Looked up from germline, CDR1 is SGHRS and CDR2 is YFSETQ. CDR3 size: 13 residues. The CDR3 here is CASSLSTLYEQYF. CDR3 sequence (DNA): TGCGCCAGCAGCTTGTCCACCCTATACGAGCAGTACTTC.

The V and J genes are TRBV5-1 and TRBJ1-5; TRBD1 agrees at 9 bases. Per germline, CDR1 SGHRS and CDR2 YFSETQ. V trimming: 5 bases; J trimming: 4 bases; junction bases outside the gene matches: 7. The CDR3 is 15 residues long. The CDR3 nucleotides read TGCGCCAGCAGTCCCGGGACAGGGCCTAATCAGCCCCAGCATTTT. It translates to CASSPGTGPNQPQHF.

This clone has a handful of counts. The V and J genes are TRBV25-1 and TRBJ2-2, with 8 bases fitting TRBD2. CDR1 and CDR2 from the germline V gene are MGHDK and SYGVNS. Trimming took 6 bases from V and 0 from J; bases not matched to a gene: 0. The CDR3 extends over 14 amino acids. The CDR3 region is CASRLAANTGELFF. The CDR3 DNA sequence: TGTGCCAGCAGACTAGCGGCGAACACCGGGGAGCTGTTTTTT.

The rearrangement links TRBV5-1 to TRBJ2-1; D is possibly TRBD2 (6 bases). There are 15 residues in the CDR3. Germline loops: CDR1 SGHRS, CDR2 YFSETQ. The V end was cut by 4 bases, the J end by 4 bases, with 15 bases between. The CDR3, as DNA: TGCGCCAGCAGCCCCGGGACTCGTGCGTACAATGAGCAGTTCTTC. Translated, it gives CASSPGTRAYNEQFF. The full variable domain, completed using reference TRBV5-1 and TRBJ2-1, is KAGVTQTPRYLIKTRGQQVTLSCSPISGHRSVSWYQQTPGQGLQFLFEYFSETQRNKGNFPGRFSGRQFSNSRSEMNVSTLELGDSALYLCASSPGTRAYNEQFFGPGTRLTVL.

The gene calls are TRBV6-5 and TRBJ1-5, with D perhaps TRBD1 (5 bases). V was pared by 5 bases and J by 4 bases, with 15 bases between. CDR1 MNHEY and CDR2 SVGAGI come from the germline V gene. The CDR3 is made up of 15 amino acids. The chain's CDR3 is CASSRSAGLNQPQHF. The DNA for the CDR3 is TGTGCCAGCAGTCGTTCAGCAGGGCTGAATCAGCCCCAGCATTTT.

The rearrangement joins TRBV7-3 to TRBJ1-6; no firm D call. Trimming removed 5 bases from V and 9 bases from J, with 17 bases in between. The CDR3 loop spans 15 amino acids. Germline CDR1 reads SGHTA; CDR2 reads FQGTGA. This chain's CDR3 is CASSRTVSGSSPLHF. For the CDR3, the DNA is TGTGCCAGCAGCAGAACAGTTTCGGGGAGTTCACCCCTCCACTTT.

The rearrangement joins TRBV5-1 to TRBJ1-2, with 8 positions matching TRBD1. This CDR3 contains 12 residues. V trimming: 7 bases; J trimming: 6 bases; junction bases outside the gene matches: 5. Looked up from germline, CDR1 is SGHRS and CDR2 is YFSETQ. The CDR3 loop reads CASRETGDGYTF. The CDR3 nucleotides are TGCGCCAGCCGGGAGACAGGGGATGGCTACACCTTC.

The chain is built from TRBV5-1 and TRBJ1-1, with a weak D call TRBD1 (5 bases). CDR1 and CDR2 (germline): SGHRS, YFSETQ. This CDR3 has 16 amino acids. With 3 bases removed from V and 5 bases from J, the gap between germline ends came to 20 bases. The CDR3 loop is CASSSPRGTIRTEAFF. DNA for the CDR3: TGCGCCAGCAGCTCACCAAGGGGCACTATTCGGACTGAAGCTTTCTTT. The variable domain in full, completed from reference TRBV5-1 and TRBJ1-1, reads KAGVTQTPRYLIKTRGQQVTLSCSPISGHRSVSWYQQTPGQGLQFLFEYFSETQRNKGNFPGRFSGRQFSNSRSEMNVSTLELGDSALYLCASSSPRGTIRTEAFFGQGTRLTVV.

With regard to this clone: The sample contains more than one DNA sequence encoding this CDR3. The chain employs TRBV7-8 and TRBJ2-2; 7 bases line up with TRBD2. Germline CDR1 and CDR2: SGHVS and FQNEAQ. V was pared by 5 bases and J by 6 bases, with 12 bases of the junction left unmatched. There are 16 residues in the CDR3. The chain's CDR3 is CASSTRLAGLSGELFF. The CDR3, as DNA: TGTGCCAGCAGCACTCGACTAGCAGGTTTATCCGGGGAGCTGTTTTTT. Complete variable domain (other parts from reference TRBV7-8 and TRBJ2-2): GAGVSQSPRYKVAKRGQDVALRCDPISGHVSLFWYQQALGQGPEFLTYFQNEAQLDKSGLPSDRFFAERPEGSVSTLKIQRTQQEDSAVYLCASSTRLAGLSGELFFGEGSRLTVL.

V gene TRBV6-6 combines with J gene TRBJ1-1; D is possibly TRBD1 (6 bases). This CDR3 spans 15 amino acids. Trimming pared 5 bases from V and 0 bases from J, leaving 13 bases between. The germline V gene encodes CDR1 MNHNY and CDR2 SVGAGI (reference sequence). CDR3 bases: TGTGCCAGCAGTCCAGGGGATACGGTGAACACTGAAGCTTTCTTT. It yields the protein CASSPGDTVNTEAFF.

The chain couples TRBV6-1 to TRBJ2-7; TRBD2 is a possible D gene (6 bases). Germline-derived CDR1 and CDR2 are MNHNS and SASEGT. This CDR3 has 13 amino acids. V was trimmed by 5 bases and J by 5 bases, leaving 13 bases between them. CDR3 in amino acids: CASSPPGRHEQYF. The CDR3 DNA reads as TGTGCCAGCAGTCCGCCCGGGAGACACGAGCAGTACTTC.

The gene calls are TRBV18 and TRBJ2-1; 10 bases align to TRBD1. Germline-derived CDR1 and CDR2 are KGHSH and LQKENI. V lost 3 bases, J lost 7 bases, and 12 bases stayed unmatched. The CDR3 sequence is 17 residues long. CDR3 DNA: TGTGCCAGCTCACCGGCTGGTATAAGACAGGGGGCTAATGAGCAGTTCTTC. As protein: CASSPAGIRQGANEQFF.

The CDR3 coding sequence is TGTGCCAGTATGACAGGGGCCTTTTTCACTGAAGCTTTCTTT. This encodes CASMTGAFFTEAFF. The gene calls are TRBV19 and TRBJ1-1; 8 positions match TRBD1. Germline V lookup: CDR1 LNHDA, CDR2 SQIVND (reference sequence). Unmatched junction bases numbered 8, after V lost 7 bases and J lost 4 bases. The CDR3 length is 14 residues.

This chain connects TRBV5-1 to TRBJ2-3, with D possibly being TRBD2 (5 bases). Trimming shortened V by 0 bases and J by 1 base, and 12 bases separated the two germline ends. This CDR3 has 16 residues. Germline-derived CDR1 and CDR2 are SGHRS and YFSETQ. This chain's CDR3 is CASSLAEGGGTDTQYF. As DNA, the CDR3 is TGCGCCAGCAGCTTGGCCGAAGGAGGCGGCACAGATACGCAGTATTTT.

The chain uses TRBV15 and TRBJ1-6, with a tentative D call TRBD1 (6 bases). V was shortened by 0 bases and J by 10 bases, with 10 bases between the two germline ends. CDR1 and CDR2 from the germline V gene are LNHNV and YYDKDF (reference sequence). This CDR3 region has 14 residues. CDR3 coding DNA: TGTGCCACCAGCAGAGAAGGGGGTACCTCACCCCTCCACTTT. As protein: CATSREGGTSPLHF.